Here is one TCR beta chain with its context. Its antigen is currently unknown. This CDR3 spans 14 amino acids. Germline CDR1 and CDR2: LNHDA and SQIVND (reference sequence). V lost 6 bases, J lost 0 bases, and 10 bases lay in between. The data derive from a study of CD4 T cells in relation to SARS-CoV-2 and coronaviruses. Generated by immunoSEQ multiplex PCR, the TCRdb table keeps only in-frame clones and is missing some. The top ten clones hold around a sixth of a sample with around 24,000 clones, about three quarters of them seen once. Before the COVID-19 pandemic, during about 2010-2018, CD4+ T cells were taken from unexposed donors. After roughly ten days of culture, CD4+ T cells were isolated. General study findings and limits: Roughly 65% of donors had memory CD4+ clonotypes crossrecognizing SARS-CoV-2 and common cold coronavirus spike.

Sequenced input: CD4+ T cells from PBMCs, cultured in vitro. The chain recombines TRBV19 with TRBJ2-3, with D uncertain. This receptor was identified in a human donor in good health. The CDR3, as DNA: TGTGCCAGTAGAGCGATGACTAGCACAGATACGCAGTATTTT. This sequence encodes CASRAMTSTDTQYF.